These T cell receptor beta chains were read from a single sample in a study of T cell responses to AZD1222 COVID-19 vaccine. The assay was immunoSEQ multiplex PCR, and TCRdb's table has in-frame clones only and misses some. The sample contains under 200,000 clones, roughly nine tenths of which appear only once. This material consisted of peripheral blood, taken on day 0 of AZD1222 vaccination. These receptors all stem from an adult in good health. Each CDR3 is given with its conserved first and last residue. Fields, in order: D gene, V gene, clone size, J gene, CDR3 DNA, CDR3 protein. A D gene is named only where the DNA matches it firmly. Clone size is shown for a subset of rows, as once, few, many or a class of expanded clone.

>NA|TRBV5-6|NA|TRBJ2-7
TGTGCCAGCAGCTACCCCCCACCCTCGGAGCAGTACTTC
CASSYPPPSEQYF
>NA|TRBV6-2/TRBV6-3|NA|TRBJ1-2
TGTGCCAGCAGTTACTCGACGGTTAGGACACGTCATAAACTCCATGGCTACACCTTC
CASSYSTVRTRHKLHGYTF
>TRBD1|TRBV27|NA|TRBJ2-7
TGTGCCAGCAGTTTCCGGACAGGTCCCGAGCAGTACTTC
CASSFRTGPEQYF
>TRBD1|TRBV27|NA|TRBJ2-1
TGTGCCAGCTACTCCGGGACAGGGTCAAATGAGCAGTTCTTC
CASYSGTGSNEQFF
>NA|TRBV6-2/TRBV6-3|NA|TRBJ1-5
TGTGCCAGCAGTTACTCGGCGCCGAGATTCGATCAGCCCCAGCATTTT
CASSYSAPRFDQPQHF
>NA|TRBV6-1|NA|TRBJ1-2
TGTGCCAGCAGTGATCCTTTCCGTGGGAGAATGGCTAACTATGGCTACACCTTC
CASSDPFRGRMANYGYTF
>NA|TRBV30|NA|TRBJ1-5
TGTGCCTGGAGTGTAAACAATCAGGGCAATCAGCCCCAGCATTTT
CAWSVNNQGNQPQHF
>NA|TRBV10-2|NA|TRBJ1-2
TGCGCCACCACCCGGGACACACAAAACTATGGCTACACCTTC
CATTRDTQNYGYTF
>NA|TRBV6-1|NA|TRBJ1-1
TGTGCCAGCAGTGACCAGGGTGAATTTGAGACTGAAGCTTTCTTT
CASSDQGEFETEAFF
>NA|TRBV6-5|NA|TRBJ2-1
TGTGCCAGCAGGAGACAGGTCTCCTCCTACAATGAGCAGTTCTTC
CASRRQVSSYNEQFF
>NA|TRBV18|NA|TRBJ1-1
TGTGCCAGCTCACCACAGGTGGGGAACACTGAAGCTTTCTTT
CASSPQVGNTEAFF
>TRBD2|TRBV7-2|NA|TRBJ2-5
TGTGCCAGCAGCCTCGGACTAGCGGGAATGGGAGAGACCCAGTACTTC
CASSLGLAGMGETQYF
>NA|TRBV19|NA|TRBJ2-3
TGTGCCAGTTCGAGGGGCGGCAGCACAGATACGCAGTATTTT
CASSRGGSTDTQYF
>NA|TRBV5-1|NA|TRBJ2-2
TGCGCCAGCAGCGACCAGACTAGTACCGGGGAGCTGTTTTTT
CASSDQTSTGELFF
>TRBD1|TRBV5-6|NA|TRBJ2-1
TGTGCCAGCAGCTTGGGAGGGGGCGGTAGCGTTGAGCAGTTCTTC
CASSLGGGGSVEQFF
>NA|TRBV7-2|NA|TRBJ2-7
TGTGCCAGCAGCTTCCCGGGAAGCTCCTACGAGCAGTACTTC
CASSFPGSSYEQYF
>NA|TRBV7-8|NA|TRBJ1-1
TGTGCCAGCAGCTTAGCTTTAGGCAGGCCGATTGAAGCTTTCTTT
CASSLALGRPIEAFF
>NA|TRBV7-2|NA|TRBJ1-2
TGTGCCAGCAGCTCGACAGTCTATGGCTACACCTTC
CASSSTVYGYTF
>TRBD1|TRBV6-5|NA|TRBJ1-2
TGTGCCAGCAGAGGGGGCAGGTTTATCGGCTACACCTTC
CASRGGRFIGYTF
>TRBD1|TRBV19|NA|TRBJ1-1
TGTGCCAGTAGTCTAGAGACGGGACAGGGGAACACTGAAGCTTTCTTT
CASSLETGQGNTEAFF
>NA|TRBV4-3|NA|TRBJ1-6
TGCGCCAGCAGCCAAGATAAAGGGCATTCACCCCTCCACTTT
CASSQDKGHSPLHF
>TRBD1|TRBV28|NA|TRBJ2-5
TGTGCCAGCAGTTTATGGGGGACAGAAGAAAAAGAGACCCAGTACTTC
CASSLWGTEEKETQYF
>NA|TRBV11-2|NA|TRBJ1-1
TGTGCCAGCAGCTTAAGGGCGACGGGAGCTTTCTTT
CASSLRATGAFF
>TRBD1|TRBV2|few|TRBJ1-2
TGTGCCAGCAGGACTCTATCTGCGGGACAGGGCCGCGGCTACACCTTC
CASRTLSAGQGRGYTF
>NA|TRBV5-4|NA|TRBJ2-1
TGTGCCAGCAGCTTGGCCGGGAGCAATGAGCAGTTCTTC
CASSLAGSNEQFF
>TRBD1|TRBV7-2|NA|TRBJ1-4
TGTGCCAGCAGCCAAGGAGGGGGCGGGGGTGAAAAACTGTTTTTT
CASSQGGGGGEKLFF
>NA|TRBV11-2|NA|TRBJ1-4
TGTGCCAGCAGCCTATCGGGTCTTCCCGGAAAACTGTTTTTT
CASSLSGLPGKLFF
>NA|TRBV7-9|NA|TRBJ1-1
TGTGCCAGCAGCTCGAGTAAGATCACGAGGGAAGACACTGAAGCTTTCTTT
CASSSSKITREDTEAFF
>NA|TRBV7-7|NA|TRBJ2-2
TGTGCTAGCAGCCCGGGTGCCTACAAGAACACCGGGGAGCTGTTTTTT
CASSPGAYKNTGELFF
>TRBD1|TRBV28|NA|TRBJ1-6
TGTGCCAGCAGTCTTACTTCCGGACAGGGGTTCTCCTATAATTCACCCCTCCACTTT
CASSLTSGQGFSYNSPLHF
>NA|TRBV9|NA|TRBJ1-1
TGTGCCAGCAGCACAACGTCCCCCCCCCATACGCCTGGACCCGTTGAAGCTTTCTTT
CASSTTSPPHTPGPVEAFF
>NA|TRBV7-2|NA|TRBJ1-6
TGTGCCAGCAGCTCTACCGGGACATCCCTCCACTTT
CASSSTGTSLHF
>NA|TRBV3-1/TRBV3-2|few|TRBJ1-6
TGTGCCAGCAGCCAGGGGTGGGATAATTCACCCCTCCACTTT
CASSQGWDNSPLHF
>NA|TRBV27|once|TRBJ1-6
TGTGCCAGCAAACCCTATTGGGGGAGCTCCTATAATTCACCCCTCCACTTT
CASKPYWGSSYNSPLHF
>NA|TRBV14|NA|TRBJ1-5
TGTGCCAGCAGCCTAGGGGATCAGCCCCAGCATTTT
CASSLGDQPQHF
>NA|TRBV29-1|NA|TRBJ1-2
TGCAGCGTCACACTGGGACGGTTCTATGGCTACACCTTC
CSVTLGRFYGYTF
>NA|TRBV4-2|few|TRBJ2-3
TGTGCCAGCAGCCAAGATGGCGGTCGCACAGATACGCAGTATTTT
CASSQDGGRTDTQYF
>NA|TRBV15|NA|TRBJ1-4
TGTGCCACCAGCAGAGTAAGGGAGCCTAATGAAAAACTGTTTTTT
CATSRVREPNEKLFF